The clone carrying this TCR beta chain was detected only once. The data are from a study of blood T cell repertoires in COVID-19. The CDR3 spans 14 residues. Between the trimmed V and J ends, which lost 8 bases and 2 bases, there was a span of 12 bases. Germline CDR1 reads MNHEY; CDR2 reads SVGAGI. Participants' own reports of clinical history determined their cohort assignment. Under the authors' procedure: For nucleated cells, counts were estimated from reference gene primer amplification. Sequencing used immunoSEQ multiplex PCR; TCRdb keeps in-frame clones, though not all of them. That table is the source of V, J and clone size, and D and trimming were worked out from the DNA. The sample contains fewer than 200,000 clones, roughly 88% of which appear only once.

The gene calls are TRBV6-5 and TRBJ2-2; tentatively, D is TRBD1 (5 bases). Sequenced material: PBMCs or T cells enriched from blood (not recorded which). The TCR originated in a woman between 18 and 30 years old who had recovered from COVID-19. CDR3 nucleotide sequence: TGTGCCAGCCACAGGAGCCCCAACACCGGGGAGCTGTTTTTT. Amino acid sequence: CASHRSPNTGELFF.